This TCR beta chain originates from a study of post-analysis software for immune sequencing data. V lost 0 bases to trimming and J lost 5 bases, with 8 bases between them. Germline CDR1 is ENHRY and CDR2 is SYGVKD. The CDR3 loop spans 13 amino acids. In its sample, this clonotype was seen a few times. Its antigen remains unidentified. cDNA libraries for TCR beta contained unique molecular identifiers. TCRdb reprocessed the PCR reads via MiXCR and lists one record per CDR3 protein. The data show a few hundred thousand distinct CDR3 sequences, with around 36% seen just once and about 6% held by the top ten. Study-wide results and limits: Significantly decreased normalized Chao1 diversity was recorded for multiple sclerosis patients relative to controls. Pronounced co-clustering by F measure was evident among identically batched samples. Patients used about 5 TRBV segments, including TRBV5-6, TRBV5-1 and TRBV20-1, more often than controls.

This rearrangement joins TRBV10-3 to TRBJ2-7, with a tentative D call TRBD1 (6 bases). Sequencing was performed on blood. This sequence originates from a girl aged 2 to 17 with multiple sclerosis. The CDR3 nucleotides read TGTGCCATCAGTGAGTCACAGGGCAACGAGCAGTACTTC. Protein product: CAISESQGNEQYF.